The 26 T cell receptor beta chains given below trace back to one sample, sequenced in a study of read filtering for tumor transcriptome and immune sequencing. From roughly 0.4 ug of RNA, a library with molecular barcoded alpha/delta and beta/gamma adaptors was made. MiXCR, run by TCRdb on the reads, gives a single entry per CDR3 protein. The repertoire holds tens of thousands of distinct CDR3 sequences, approximately 15% seen once, with 45% in the top ten. Sequences were obtained from a population of CD138-negative cells sorted from bone marrow. The receptors derive from a donor at least 40 years old with multiple myeloma.

In the case of this clonotype: One end of the junction does not line up with germline, which may come from a read error. The chain combines TRBV3-1 with TRBJ2-2; 7 bases line up with TRBD2. CDR3 size: 15 residues. CDR1 is LGHDT, CDR2 YNNKEL, per germline (reference sequence). CDR3 sequence: CAGSAPGLNTGELFF. The CDR3 DNA reads TGTGCCGGCAGCGCTCCGGGACTAAACACCGGGGAGCTGTTTTTT. Full variable domain (missing parts from reference TRBV3-1 and TRBJ2-2): DTAVSQTPKYLVTQMGNDKSIKCEQNLGHDTMYWYKQDSKKFLKIMFSYNNKELIINETVPNRFSPKSPDKAHLNLHINSLELGDSAVYFCAGSAPGLNTGELFFGEGSRLTVL.

This sequence joins TRBV29-1 and TRBJ1-1; the D is unclear. Germline values: CDR1 SQVTM, CDR2 ANQGSEA. V lost 7 bases and J 3 bases, leaving 21 bases between the germline ends. The CDR3 consists of 15 residues. As DNA, the CDR3 is TGCAGCGCCCCTCTTTCCGGGTCCACCTACACTGAAGCTTTCTTT. Residues: CSAPLSGSTYTEAFF. The whole variable domain, remainder taken from reference TRBV29-1 and TRBJ1-1, is SAVISQKPSRDICQRGTSLTIQCQVDSQVTMMFWYRQQPGQSLTLIATANQGSEATYESGFVIDKFPISRPNLTFSTLTVSNMSPEDSSIYLCSAPLSGSTYTEAFFGQGTRLTVV.

This clonotype was recorded a few times. This chain joins TRBV20-1 and TRBJ2-3; 10 bases fit TRBD2. The germline V gene has CDR1 DFQATT and CDR2 SNEGSKA (reference sequence). The CDR3 runs to 14 residues. V shed 7 bases and J 2 bases; nucleotides not matched to a gene: 6. The CDR3 DNA sequence: TGCAGTGTATATGGACTAGCGGCCACAGATACGCAGTATTTT. It codes for CSVYGLAATDTQYF.

In this sample, this clonotype turned up many times. This chain links TRBV27 with TRBJ1-3; the D gene is possibly TRBD1 (6 bases). V was trimmed by 5 bases and J by 0 bases, leaving 14 bases between them. The CDR3 consists of 16 residues. From germline, CDR1 is MNHEY and CDR2 SMNVEV (reference sequence). CDR3: CASSATWTVSGNTIYF. The CDR3, as DNA: TGTGCCAGCAGTGCCACTTGGACAGTCTCTGGAAACACCATATATTTT.

This clonotype appeared many times. The chain recombines TRBV29-1 with TRBJ2-2; weak D call: TRBD2 (6 bases). V lost 3 bases and J 0 bases, leaving 11 bases between the germline ends. CDR3 length: 15 residues. Germline lookup yields CDR1 SQVTM and CDR2 ANQGSEA. The CDR3 DNA reads TGCAGCGTTGAGGAGGGCGGAGCGAACACCGGGGAGCTGTTTTTT. It yields the protein CSVEEGGANTGELFF.

Turning to this clonotype: A much larger clone is a single base away; this may be a read error. The genes are TRBV9 and TRBJ2-1; 9 nucleotides align to TRBD2. V was clipped by 2 bases and J by 2 bases; unmatched bases: 5. The CDR3 spans 16 residues. Germline lookup yields CDR1 SGDLS and CDR2 YYNGEE. DNA for the CDR3: TGTGCCAGCAGCGTGGGCGGGGGGGGACCCTACAATGAGCAGTTCTTC. Protein: CASSVGGGGPYNEQFF.

This clonotype was picked up a small number of times. The gene calls are TRBV28 and TRBJ2-7; a possible D gene is TRBD2 (5 bases). This CDR3 is built from 14 residues. V was pared by 2 bases and J by 2 bases, with 10 bases between. CDR1 is MDHEN and CDR2 is SYDVKM in the germline V gene. CDR3 DNA sequence: TGTGCCAGCAGTTTAGGACGGGGTGCCTACGAGCAGTACTTC. Protein sequence: CASSLGRGAYEQYF.

This chain connects TRBV30 to TRBJ2-2; D is possibly TRBD1 (6 bases). Trimming removed 6 bases at V and 6 bases at J, with 17 bases between. The CDR3 is made up of 14 amino acids. Germline V gives CDR1 GTSNPN, CDR2 SVGIG (reference sequence). CDR3 DNA sequence: TGTGCCTGCCGACGTGATCACAGGGCCGGGGAGCTGTTTTTT. The encoded protein is CACRRDHRAGELFF.

In this sample, this clonotype turned up a few times. Since the CDR3 does not end with the conserved phenylalanine or tryptophan, this likely comes from a read error. V usage is TRBV20-1 and J usage is TRBJ2-5, with D perhaps TRBD1 or TRBD2 (5 bases each). This CDR3 contains 12 residues. With 8 bases removed from V and 2 bases from J, the gap between germline ends came to 12 bases. Germline values: CDR1 DFQATT, CDR2 SNEGSKA (reference sequence). The CDR3 bases are TGCAGTTACCGGGACCAACAAGAGACCCAGTACCTC. Translation: CSYRDQQETQYL.

In this sample, this clonotype turned up many times. V gene TRBV7-6 combines with J gene TRBJ2-3; 10 bases are shared with TRBD2. CDR1 SGHVS and CDR2 FNYEAQ come from the germline V gene. Unmatched junction bases numbered 3, after V lost 2 bases and J lost 1 base. The CDR3 has 16 residues. CDR3 sequence reads: CASSLLSGRGTDTQYF. CDR3 nucleotide sequence: TGTGCCAGCAGCTTACTGAGCGGGAGGGGCACAGATACGCAGTATTTT.

There are many counts of this clonotype. The CDR3 reads CASSQWRTSGRLYQETQYF. The CDR3 DNA reads as TGCGCCAGCAGCCAGTGGCGGACTAGCGGGAGGTTGTACCAAGAGACCCAGTACTTC. The chain is built from TRBV4-1 and TRBJ2-5; TRBD2 aligns across 14 bases. The CDR3 spans 19 residues. The V gene end was trimmed by 3 bases and the J gene end by 0 bases; junction bases not matched to a gene: 9. Looked up from germline, CDR1 is MGHRA and CDR2 is YSYEKL.

The chain combines TRBV29-1 with TRBJ1-5; no definite D call. This CDR3 region has 12 residues. V lost 3 bases and J 3 bases, leaving 6 bases between the germline ends. Germline V gene lookup returns CDR1 SQVTM and CDR2 ANQGSEA. The CDR3 is CSVEAANQPQHF. The CDR3 bases are TGCAGCGTTGAGGCGGCCAATCAGCCCCAGCATTTT.

Concerning this clonotype itself: A much larger clone differs from this one at a single base, so this may be a read error. V is TRBV7-2 and J is TRBJ2-2; 7 bases line up with TRBD2. Germline V gene data show CDR1 as SGHTA and CDR2 as FQGNSA. The length of the CDR3 is 14 residues. This CDR3 is CASSLGTSAGEPFF. The CDR3 nucleotides read TGTGCCAGCAGCTTAGGAACTAGCGCCGGGGAGCCGTTTTTT.

Turning to this clonotype: The final CDR3 position lacks the conserved phenylalanine or tryptophan, pointing to a likely read error. It is unclear where the CDR3 begins or ends on the DNA, so no DNA is shown, and the CDR3 is as TCRdb lists it. This CDR3 is CASSSGTSGGNFNEQSL. V is TRBV7-8 and J is TRBJ2-1; the table names TRBD2, a call not compared with the DNA. Germline V gene lookup returns CDR1 SGHVS and CDR2 FQNEAQ. The CDR3 has 17 amino acids, counting both end residues.

This chain links TRBV7-9 with TRBJ1-3; a weak D match, TRBD1 (5 bases). The germline V gene encodes CDR1 SEHNR and CDR2 FQNEAQ (reference sequence). This CDR3 has 16 residues. With 2 bases removed from V and 0 bases from J, the gap between germline ends came to 11 bases. DNA of the CDR3: TGTGCCAGCAGCTTAACCTCCAGGGTCTCTGGAAACACCATATATTTT. Amino acids: CASSLTSRVSGNTIYF.

The V and J genes are TRBV7-9 and TRBJ2-1; D is possibly TRBD2 (6 bases). The CDR3 is made up of 17 amino acids. Germline loops: CDR1 SEHNR, CDR2 FQNEAQ (reference sequence). Trimming left V 2 bases short and J 6 bases short, with 20 bases between. CDR3 sequence reads: CASSLISGSIALNEQFF. CDR3 bases: TGTGCCAGCAGCTTAATCAGCGGGTCGATCGCACTCAATGAGCAGTTCTTC.

Worth noting for this clonotype: With a much larger clone just one base away, this may be a read error. V usage is TRBV29-1 and J usage is TRBJ2-5; no reliable D call. This CDR3 region has 14 residues. The V end was cut by 1 base, the J end by 5 bases, with 14 bases between. Germline loops: CDR1 SQVTM, CDR2 ANQGSEA. The CDR3 protein is CSVEGLRRAETQYF. Here the CDR3 DNA reads TGCAGCGTTGAAGGGTTAAGACGAGCGGAGACCCAGTACTTC.

Of note for this clonotype: A read error may account for a junction end that differs from germline. The J gene is TRBJ1-1, the V gene TRBV2; D uncertain. Germline loops: CDR1 SNHLY, CDR2 FYNNEI. The CDR3 is made up of 11 amino acids. The CDR3 coding sequence is TGTGCCAGCTGTGAAGCGCAACGCGAATTCTTT. Its protein product is CASCEAQREFF.

This clonotype was recorded at least ten times. The chain uses TRBV6-2 or TRBV6-3 and TRBJ1-2; D not resolved. Trimming removed 8 bases from V and 3 bases from J, with 10 bases in between. Germline CDR1 is MNHEY and CDR2 is SVGEGT. CDR3 length equals 12 residues. The CDR3 DNA reads TGTGCCAGCGTCACGTCCTACTATGGCTACACCTTC. Amino acid sequence: CASVTSYYGYTF.

The sample holds many counts of this clonotype. The CDR3 sequence: CASSPTTNLREQYF. DNA for the CDR3: TGTGCCAGCAGCCCGACTACTAACCTACGCGAGCAGTACTTC. The chain employs TRBV5-6 and TRBJ2-7; a weak D match, TRBD2 (5 bases). V was clipped by 4 bases and J by 6 bases, with 17 bases between them. Germline loops: CDR1 SGHDT, CDR2 YYEEEE. This CDR3 is built from 14 residues.

The sample holds many counts of this clonotype. The rearrangement links TRBV29-1 to TRBJ1-2; D is perhaps TRBD1 (5 bases). In germline, CDR1 is SQVTM, CDR2 ANQGSEA. V shed 5 bases and J shed 5 bases, with 12 bases lying between them. The CDR3 consists of 12 residues. The CDR3 bases are TGCAGCGTTTGGGGCGGTGTGTATGGCTACACCTTC. It yields the protein CSVWGGVYGYTF.

This clonotype was recorded many times. The DNA for the CDR3 is TGCAGTGCTAGAGTGCAACTAGCGACCGAGCAGTTCTTC. Translating it yields CSARVQLATEQFF. The rearrangement links TRBV20-1 to TRBJ2-1; 7 nucleotides align to TRBD2. Germline V gene sequence: CDR1 DFQATT, CDR2 SNEGSKA (reference sequence). CDR3 length: 13 residues. Losses at the gene ends were 1 base for V and 10 bases for J; bases not matched to a gene: 7.

This clonotype is labeled medium-sized. The rearrangement uses TRBV6-6 and TRBJ1-1; D remains unclear. The V gene lost 0 bases and the J gene lost 8 bases, with 4 bases spanning the gap. Germline V CDR1 and CDR2: MNHNY, SVGAGI (reference sequence). The CDR3 loop spans 11 amino acids. CDR3 protein: CASSYSGEAFF. The CDR3 coding sequence is TGTGCCAGCAGTTACTCGGGGGAAGCTTTCTTT.

This clonotype was recorded many times. The rearrangement joins TRBV2 to TRBJ2-7, with 10 bases that match TRBD1. Germline CDR1 SNHLY, CDR2 FYNNEI. This CDR3 spans 15 amino acids. Trimming cost V 6 bases and J 2 bases; bases outside gene matches: 7. CDR3 in DNA: TGTGCCAGCAGGACCGGGACAGGGGCAGCCTACGAGCAGTACTTC. Protein sequence: CASRTGTGAAYEQYF.

The J gene is TRBJ1-5, the V gene TRBV7-9, with D tentatively TRBD1 (6 bases). Trimming cost V 1 base and J 3 bases, with 7 bases left between them. Looked up from germline, CDR1 is SEHNR and CDR2 is FQNEAQ (reference sequence). The CDR3 covers 14 residues. CDR3 DNA: TGTGCCAGCAGCTTAGGGACAGCCAATCAGCCCCAGCATTTT. Protein sequence: CASSLGTANQPQHF.

The V and J genes are TRBV14 and TRBJ1-3, with D uncertain. The CDR3 has 16 residues. Germline CDR1 is SGHDN and CDR2 is FVKESK. V was cut by 4 bases and J by 0 bases, with 13 bases left in between. DNA for the CDR3: TGTGCCAGCAGCCTATACACAAAAACCTCTGGAAACACCATATATTTT. Translated: CASSLYTKTSGNTIYF.